Listed below are T cell receptor beta chains from one sample, sequenced in a study of T cell responses to AZD1222 COVID-19 vaccine. Method: immunoSEQ multiplex PCR; TCRdb's copy keeps in-frame clones and lacks some. Of approximately 140,000 clones listed, 75% to 95% are singletons. This sample comprised peripheral blood, obtained 28 days after the second AZD1222 dose. Receptors originate from an adult who received the AZD1222 COVID-19 vaccine. Both conserved end residues are part of each CDR3. The order of the fields is clone size, V gene, J gene, D gene, CDR3 protein, CDR3 DNA. D genes are given only for firm matches. Part of the rows lack a size; the others show once, few, many or a class for expanded clones.

abundance: -; v_gene: TRBV10-3; j_gene: TRBJ2-7; d_gene: -; CDR3aa: CAISSDAPVRSGEQYF; CDR3nt: TGTGCCATCAGTTCTGACGCGCCAGTCCGTTCAGGCGAGCAGTACTTC
abundance: -; v_gene: TRBV27; j_gene: TRBJ2-5; d_gene: TRBD1; CDR3aa: CASSYTGVRETQYF; CDR3nt: TGTGCCAGCAGTTACACAGGGGTGCGAGAGACCCAGTACTTC
abundance: -; v_gene: TRBV2; j_gene: TRBJ2-1; d_gene: -; CDR3aa: CASRAWSYNEQFF; CDR3nt: TGTGCCAGCAGGGCCTGGAGTTACAATGAGCAGTTCTTC
abundance: -; v_gene: TRBV6-2/TRBV6-3; j_gene: TRBJ1-2; d_gene: -; CDR3aa: CASSNSGGHYGYTF; CDR3nt: TGTGCCAGCAGCAACTCGGGGGGCCACTATGGCTACACCTTC
abundance: -; v_gene: TRBV24-1; j_gene: TRBJ2-1; d_gene: TRBD2; CDR3aa: CATSDLRSGEWNEQFF; CDR3nt: TGTGCCACCAGTGATTTGCGCAGCGGGGAGTGGAATGAGCAGTTCTTC
abundance: -; v_gene: TRBV29-1; j_gene: TRBJ2-5; d_gene: TRBD2; CDR3aa: CSVSLVAGERYQETQYF; CDR3nt: TGCAGCGTTAGCTTGGTAGCGGGAGAACGGTACCAAGAGACCCAGTACTTC
abundance: -; v_gene: TRBV19; j_gene: TRBJ2-1; d_gene: -; CDR3aa: CASSVQGGYNEQFF; CDR3nt: TGTGCCAGTAGTGTCCAGGGGGGATACAATGAGCAGTTCTTC
abundance: -; v_gene: TRBV19; j_gene: TRBJ1-2; d_gene: TRBD1; CDR3aa: CASRESDREGGYTF; CDR3nt: TGTGCCAGCCGAGAGAGCGACAGGGAAGGCGGCTACACCTTC
abundance: -; v_gene: TRBV19; j_gene: TRBJ1-3; d_gene: -; CDR3aa: CASSEGAGNTIYF; CDR3nt: TGTGCCAGTAGTGAGGGGGCTGGAAACACCATATATTTT
abundance: -; v_gene: TRBV30; j_gene: TRBJ1-4; d_gene: -; CDR3aa: CALSIGGLHNEKLFF; CDR3nt: TGTGCCCTGAGTATAGGGGGACTCCATAATGAAAAACTGTTTTTT
abundance: -; v_gene: TRBV11-2; j_gene: TRBJ2-7; d_gene: TRBD2; CDR3aa: CASSRSGSSYEQYF; CDR3nt: TGTGCCAGCAGCCGGAGCGGGAGCTCCTACGAGCAGTACTTC
abundance: -; v_gene: TRBV5-1; j_gene: TRBJ1-2; d_gene: -; CDR3aa: CASSLAPGQHGYTF; CDR3nt: TGCGCCAGCAGCTTGGCCCCCGGGCAGCATGGCTACACCTTC
abundance: -; v_gene: TRBV3-1/TRBV3-2; j_gene: TRBJ1-2; d_gene: TRBD1; CDR3aa: CASSNPGQGSYGYTF; CDR3nt: TGTGCCAGCAGCAATCCGGGACAGGGATCCTATGGCTACACCTTC
abundance: -; v_gene: TRBV4-1; j_gene: TRBJ2-5; d_gene: TRBD2; CDR3aa: CASSQEPGLAGQETQYF; CDR3nt: TGCGCCAGCAGCCAAGAACCGGGACTAGCGGGACAAGAGACCCAGTACTTC
abundance: -; v_gene: TRBV2; j_gene: TRBJ1-1; d_gene: -; CDR3aa: CASGDTEAFF; CDR3nt: TGTGCCAGCGGAGACACTGAAGCTTTCTTT
abundance: -; v_gene: TRBV11-2; j_gene: TRBJ2-1; d_gene: -; CDR3aa: CASSLVTGTGNEQFF; CDR3nt: TGTGCCAGCAGCTTAGTCACGGGTACGGGGAATGAGCAGTTCTTC
abundance: -; v_gene: TRBV19; j_gene: TRBJ1-2; d_gene: -; CDR3aa: CASSTRRGSGGGYTF; CDR3nt: TGTGCCAGTAGTACCCGTAGGGGAAGCGGCGGTGGCTACACCTTC
abundance: -; v_gene: TRBV4-2; j_gene: TRBJ2-3; d_gene: -; CDR3aa: CASSHLTDTQYF; CDR3nt: TGTGCCAGCAGCCACCTCACAGATACGCAGTATTTT
abundance: -; v_gene: TRBV5-1; j_gene: TRBJ2-1; d_gene: -; CDR3aa: CASSLLPEYNEQFF; CDR3nt: TGCGCCAGCAGCCTCCTCCCTGAATACAATGAGCAGTTCTTC
abundance: few; v_gene: TRBV5-1; j_gene: TRBJ2-2; d_gene: -; CDR3aa: CASSLSPNTGELFF; CDR3nt: TGCGCCAGCAGCTTGTCTCCGAACACCGGGGAGCTGTTTTTT
abundance: -; v_gene: TRBV3-1/TRBV3-2; j_gene: TRBJ2-7; d_gene: -; CDR3aa: CASSFTGTLPDEQYF; CDR3nt: TGTGCCAGCAGTTTCACCGGGACCCTCCCTGACGAGCAGTACTTC
abundance: few; v_gene: TRBV2; j_gene: TRBJ1-2; d_gene: TRBD1; CDR3aa: CARTGEGYTF; CDR3nt: TGTGCCAGGACAGGGGAGGGCTACACCTTC
abundance: -; v_gene: TRBV6-5; j_gene: TRBJ2-5; d_gene: TRBD2; CDR3aa: CASRAGTSWETQYF; CDR3nt: TGTGCCAGCAGGGCCGGGACTAGCTGGGAGACCCAGTACTTC
abundance: -; v_gene: TRBV5-4; j_gene: TRBJ2-7; d_gene: -; CDR3aa: CASSLDPGNYEQYF; CDR3nt: TGTGCCAGCAGCTTGGACCCAGGGAACTACGAGCAGTACTTC
abundance: -; v_gene: TRBV10-3; j_gene: TRBJ1-1; d_gene: TRBD1; CDR3aa: CAIRGVGTGGFNTEAFF; CDR3nt: TGTGCCATCAGGGGTGTGGGGACAGGGGGCTTTAACACTGAAGCTTTCTTT
abundance: -; v_gene: TRBV6-5; j_gene: TRBJ1-2; d_gene: -; CDR3aa: CASGGGANYGYTF; CDR3nt: TGTGCCAGCGGAGGGGGAGCTAACTATGGCTACACCTTC
abundance: -; v_gene: TRBV2; j_gene: TRBJ2-3; d_gene: TRBD2; CDR3aa: CASGEGGLDTDTQYF; CDR3nt: TGTGCCAGCGGGGAAGGAGGACTAGACACAGATACGCAGTATTTT
abundance: -; v_gene: TRBV29-1; j_gene: TRBJ2-3; d_gene: TRBD1; CDR3aa: CSVAARGTDTQYF; CDR3nt: TGCAGCGTCGCGGCCAGGGGGACAGATACGCAGTATTTT
abundance: few; v_gene: TRBV19; j_gene: TRBJ2-1; d_gene: -; CDR3aa: CASRSDRSSYNEQFF; CDR3nt: TGTGCCAGTCGATCCGACCGGAGCTCCTACAATGAGCAGTTCTTC
abundance: -; v_gene: TRBV29-1; j_gene: TRBJ1-2; d_gene: -; CDR3aa: CSVGSYYGYTF; CDR3nt: TGCAGCGTTGGCAGCTACTATGGCTACACCTTC
abundance: -; v_gene: TRBV18; j_gene: TRBJ1-1; d_gene: -; CDR3aa: CASSPSDRQAFF; CDR3nt: TGTGCCAGCTCACCTTCAGACAGGCAAGCTTTCTTT
abundance: -; v_gene: TRBV25-1; j_gene: TRBJ2-3; d_gene: -; CDR3aa: CASTNPGGGAQYF; CDR3nt: TGTGCCAGCACCAATCCAGGGGGGGGCGCGCAGTATTTT
abundance: once; v_gene: TRBV7-9; j_gene: TRBJ2-5; d_gene: TRBD2; CDR3aa: CASSQGLAGGQETQYF; CDR3nt: TGTGCCAGCAGTCAAGGACTAGCGGGAGGACAAGAGACCCAGTACTTC